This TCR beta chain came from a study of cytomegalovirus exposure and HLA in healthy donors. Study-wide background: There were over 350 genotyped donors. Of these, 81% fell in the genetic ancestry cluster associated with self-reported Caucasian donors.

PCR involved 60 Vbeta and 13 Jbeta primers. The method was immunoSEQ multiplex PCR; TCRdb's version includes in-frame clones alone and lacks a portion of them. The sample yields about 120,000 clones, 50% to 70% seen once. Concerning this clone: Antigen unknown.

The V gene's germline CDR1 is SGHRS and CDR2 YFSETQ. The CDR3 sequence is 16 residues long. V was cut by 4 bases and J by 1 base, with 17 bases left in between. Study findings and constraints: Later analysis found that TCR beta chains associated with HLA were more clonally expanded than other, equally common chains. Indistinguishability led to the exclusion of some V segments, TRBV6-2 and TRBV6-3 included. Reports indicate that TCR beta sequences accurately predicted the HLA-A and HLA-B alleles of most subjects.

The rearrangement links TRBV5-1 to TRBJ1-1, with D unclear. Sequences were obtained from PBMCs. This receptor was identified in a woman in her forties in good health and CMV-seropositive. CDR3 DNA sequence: TGCGCCAGCAGCGGCCGCCCAAACAGCCAGAACACTGAAGCTTTCTTT. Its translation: CASSGRPNSQNTEAFF. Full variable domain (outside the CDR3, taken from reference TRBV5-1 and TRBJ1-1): KAGVTQTPRYLIKTRGQQVTLSCSPISGHRSVSWYQQTPGQGLQFLFEYFSETQRNKGNFPGRFSGRQFSNSRSEMNVSTLELGDSALYLCASSGRPNSQNTEAFFGQGTRLTVV.